The text below deals with one TCR beta chain. Its cognate antigen is unknown. This specimen includes other DNA sequences encoding the same CDR3. The germline V gene encodes CDR1 LNHDA and CDR2 SQIVND (reference sequence). V lost 5 bases, J lost 4 bases, and 3 bases stayed unmatched. The length of the CDR3 is 14 residues. Both 60 Vbeta primers and 13 Jbeta primers went into the PCR. Assay: immunoSEQ multiplex PCR; the TCRdb copy retains only in-frame clones and omits some. The sample shows 180,000 or so clones, 82% of them seen only once. This entry belongs to a study of cytomegalovirus exposure and HLA in healthy donors. Findings of the study overall: Some TCR beta chains (164 of them) were listed as cytomegalovirus-associated. Earlier analysis yielded a pattern in which most TCR beta V segments were productive about 90% or about 30% of the time. Later analysis demonstrated an association between a missense DCLRE1C variant and TCR beta V- and J-gene trimming. In vitro data verified three CMV-associated chains as specific for CMV antigens.

Sequenced: PBMCs. This receptor was obtained from a man in his forties in good health and CMV-seronegative. The V gene is TRBV19, the J gene TRBJ2-7, with TRBD1 matching 12 bases. The CDR3, as DNA: TGTGCCAGTAGTCCGGGACAGGGGGCTTACGAGCAGTACTTC. It is translated as CASSPGQGAYEQYF.